These 18 T cell receptor beta chains originate from one sample sequenced in a study of CD8+CD57+ T cells in acquired aplastic anemia. Template material for TCR beta VDJ and CDR3 profiling consisted of genomic DNA. TCRdb processed the reads anew with MiXCR; each CDR3 protein has one entry. This sample yields 150,000 to 170,000 distinct CDR3 sequences, of which less than 60% are seen a single time; over 9.5% belongs to the top ten. Only patients with CD8+CD57+ cell expansion on flow cytometry were chosen for sequencing. The sequencing sample was made of sorted CD4+, CD8+, or CD8+CD57+ T cells (not recorded which) from PBMCs. The receptors here all came from a human donor with aplastic anemia.

There are many counts of this clonotype. V is TRBV9 and J is TRBJ2-3; 8 nucleotides agree with TRBD2. With V trimmed by 0 bases and J by 3 bases, 9 bases remained unmatched. CDR1 and CDR2 (germline): SGDLS, YYNGEE. The CDR3 totals 17 residues. In DNA form, the CDR3 reads TGTGCCAGCAGCGTAGGAGTCCGGGGGGGCTGGACAGATACGCAGTATTTT. Protein sequence: CASSVGVRGGWTDTQYF.

The rearrangement uses TRBV6-4 and TRBJ1-1; D remains unclear. The CDR3 has 14 residues. V lost 6 bases and J 0 bases, leaving 11 bases between the germline ends. Looked up from germline, CDR1 is MRHNA and CDR2 is SNTAGT. The CDR3 region has the DNA TGTGCCAGCAGCCTCGGGCCCATGAACACTGAAGCTTTCTTT. This gives the protein CASSLGPMNTEAFF.

The chain combines TRBV9 with TRBJ2-7; 12 nucleotides agree with TRBD2. This CDR3 is 16 amino acids long. Trimming removed 4 bases from V and 4 bases from J; junction bases left unmatched: 9. Germline V gene lookup returns CDR1 SGDLS and CDR2 YYNGEE. CDR3 sequence (DNA): TGTGCCAGCAGCACAGGGACTAGCGGGCCCGTTTACGAGCAGTACTTC. Its protein product is CASSTGTSGPVYEQYF.

This clonotype has more than one count but fewer than ten. This chain uses TRBV27 with TRBJ1-2, with 7 nucleotides matching TRBD1. The CDR3 runs 16 residues. Trimming at V came to 4 bases and at J to 4 bases, leaving 12 bases not matched to a gene. CDR1 is MNHEY, CDR2 SMNVEV, per germline (reference sequence). CDR3 coding DNA: TGTGCCAGCAGTTGGGATCCCGACAGGGCGCGCTATGGCTACACCTTC. Translation: CASSWDPDRARYGYTF.

This clonotype has only one observation. The chain is built from TRBV10-3 and TRBJ1-1; 9 bases are shared with TRBD1. CDR1 and CDR2 (germline): ENHRY, SYGVKD. The CDR3 runs 14 residues. The V segment lost 7 bases and the J segment 1 base; nucleotides outside the gene matches: 4. Here the CDR3 DNA reads TGTGCCATCATGACAGGGGGACCGAACACTGAAGCTTTCTTT. Translation: CAIMTGGPNTEAFF.

This clonotype was seen ten or more times. The V call is TRBV16, the J call TRBJ1-5; TRBD1 matches at 12 bases. Trimming took 3 bases from V and 6 from J; bases not matched to a gene: 3. The CDR3 has 15 residues. Germline CDR1 and CDR2: KGHSY and FQNENV. The CDR3 DNA is TGTGCCAGCAGCCAGGGACAGGGGGCGGGTCAGCCCCAGCATTTT. Translated, it gives CASSQGQGAGQPQHF.

By share, this clonotype counts as medium-sized. The chain joins TRBV4-1 to TRBJ1-2, with 10 bases aligning to TRBD1. CDR1 is MGHRA and CDR2 is YSYEKL in the germline V gene. The trim removed 2 bases at V and 8 bases at J, leaving 5 bases unmatched. This CDR3 contains 14 residues. The DNA of the CDR3 is TGCGCCAGCAGCCAACCGACAGGGGGCGAGGGCTACACCTTC. This sequence encodes CASSQPTGGEGYTF.

There are many counts of this clonotype. The chain is built from TRBV4-1 and TRBJ1-1, with 7 bases matching TRBD1. The CDR3 is 14 amino acids. Trimming cost V 4 bases and J 3 bases; bases outside gene matches: 5. Germline CDR1 and CDR2: MGHRA and YSYEKL. This CDR3 reads CASSLQGGDTEAFF. The CDR3 DNA is TGCGCCAGCAGCCTTCAGGGGGGGGACACTGAAGCTTTCTTT.

This chain's CDR3 is CASNRGSYGYTF. The DNA for the CDR3 is TGTGCCAGCAATCGAGGGTCCTATGGCTACACCTTC. V usage is TRBV2 and J usage is TRBJ1-2; no reliable D call. Germline loops: CDR1 SNHLY, CDR2 FYNNEI. This CDR3 comprises 12 residues. The germline V and J ends were trimmed by 7 bases and 4 bases, with 10 bases remaining between them.

The CDR3 sequence is CASSPNRGRGSWTEAFF. In nucleotides, the CDR3 is TGTGCCAGCAGCCCCAACAGGGGGCGAGGGTCATGGACTGAAGCTTTCTTT. The chain joins TRBV5-6 to TRBJ1-1; 9 bases match TRBD1. The CDR3 is 17 amino acids. Trimming cost V 4 bases and J 5 bases; bases outside gene matches: 15. Germline V gene data show CDR1 as SGHDT and CDR2 as YYEEEE.

This clonotype came up a few times. This sequence joins TRBV2 and TRBJ1-1; D possibly corresponds to TRBD1 (5 bases). The V gene's germline CDR1 is SNHLY and CDR2 FYNNEI. CDR3 length: 14 amino acids. The V end was cut by 3 bases, the J end by 5 bases, with 13 bases between. The CDR3 region is CASSEGGFGTEAFF. DNA for the CDR3: TGTGCCAGCAGTGAGGGGGGGTTTGGAACTGAAGCTTTCTTT. Filled out from reference TRBV2 and TRBJ1-1, the complete variable domain reads EPEVTQTPSHQVTQMGQEVILRCVPISNHLYFYWYRQILGQKVEFLVSFYNNEISEKSEIFDDQFSVERPDGSNFTLKIRSTKLEDSAMYFCASSEGGFGTEAFFGQGTRLTVV.

A word on this clonotype: At one boundary the junction diverges from the germline segment, which might be a read error. The rearrangement uses TRBV2 and TRBJ2-1; weak D call: TRBD2 (6 bases). The CDR3 sequence is 13 residues long. The germline V gene encodes CDR1 SNHLY and CDR2 FYNNEI. CDR3 protein: CASARDSNNEQFF. CDR3 nucleotides: TGTGCCAGCGCCCGGGACTCCAACAATGAGCAGTTCTTC. Supplemented by reference TRBV2 and TRBJ2-1, the full variable domain reads EPEVTQTPSHQVTQMGQEVILRCVPISNHLYFYWYRQILGQKVEFLVSFYNNEISEKSEIFDDQFSVERPDGSNFTLKIRSTKLEDSAMYFCASARDSNNEQFFGPGTRLTVL.

This clonotype has a count of ten or more. This chain connects TRBV20-1 to TRBJ2-1; no clear D gene. The V gene's germline CDR1 is DFQATT and CDR2 SNEGSKA (reference sequence). With 5 bases removed from V and 3 bases from J, the gap between germline ends came to 14 bases. The CDR3 is 14 amino acids. This CDR3 is CSAPHSTDYNEQFF. CDR3 bases: TGCAGTGCTCCCCACAGCACCGACTACAATGAGCAGTTCTTC.

At least ten counts were recorded for this clonotype. The CDR3 sequence is CASSLGPAGGTYEQYF. The CDR3 DNA is TGTGCCAGCAGCTTAGGTCCGGCAGGAGGGACCTACGAGCAGTACTTC. The chain couples TRBV7-8 to TRBJ2-7; TRBD2 is a possible D gene (6 bases). The CDR3 has 16 residues. From germline, CDR1 is SGHVS and CDR2 FQNEAQ. V was pared by 1 base and J by 2 bases, with 15 bases between.

The V and J genes are TRBV27 and TRBJ2-1, with 11 positions matching TRBD2. CDR3 length equals 16 residues. Germline lookup yields CDR1 MNHEY and CDR2 SMNVEV (reference sequence). The ends lost 4 bases at V and 5 bases at J; junction bases unmatched: 7. CDR3 residues: CASSSSLAGGHNEQFF. Written as DNA, the CDR3 is TGTGCCAGCAGTTCCTCTCTAGCGGGGGGACACAATGAGCAGTTCTTC.

V is TRBV7-2 and J is TRBJ1-1; D ambiguous. The ends were cut back, 5 bases at V and 5 bases at J, with 12 bases in the middle. Looked up from germline, CDR1 is SGHTA and CDR2 is FQGNSA. This CDR3 is 13 amino acids long. CDR3 nucleotides: TGTGCCAGCAGCCAAGATGAGGAAACTGAAGCTTTCTTT. Translating gives CASSQDEETEAFF.

The J gene is TRBJ2-4, the V gene TRBV7-9, with 8 nucleotides matching TRBD2. Germline trimming cut 5 bases from V and 7 bases from J; bases unmatched to any gene: 7. Germline CDR1 and CDR2: SEHNR and FQNEAQ (reference sequence). CDR3 length: 14 residues. The CDR3 DNA reads as TGTGCCAGCAGCCCCGGGGGGGCGGCGAACATTCAGTACTTC. Its translation: CASSPGGAANIQYF.

This clonotype has a count of ten or more. The chain has TRBV7-9 and TRBJ2-7, with D uncertain. This CDR3 has 12 residues. The V end lost 5 bases, the J end lost 7 bases, and 12 bases lay between the germline ends. Per germline, CDR1 SEHNR and CDR2 FQNEAQ (reference sequence). For the CDR3, the DNA is TGTGCCAGCAGCCTCAGTGCGACGGAGCAGTACTTC. Protein: CASSLSATEQYF.